Listed here are 29 T cell receptor beta chains from one sample, sequenced in a study of blood T cell repertoires in COVID-19. This table comes from immunoSEQ multiplex PCR, and its TCRdb copy is limited to in-frame clones, with some not included. Of approximately 150,000 clones listed, 85% to 90% are singletons. Sequencing was carried out using peripheral blood. Receptor source: a middle-aged man who had recovered from COVID-19.

The chain carries TRBV2 and TRBJ2-1; 12 positions match TRBD2. The germline V gene has CDR1 SNHLY and CDR2 FYNNEI. The junction had 6 bases not matched to a gene; V was cut back by 5 bases and J by 7 bases. The length of the CDR3 is 15 residues. CDR3 residues: CASSPTSGGFNEQFF. In DNA form, the CDR3 reads TGTGCCAGCAGTCCTACTAGCGGGGGGTTTAATGAGCAGTTCTTC.

The rearrangement joins TRBV12-5 to TRBJ2-1; D perhaps matches TRBD2 (7 bases). The germline V and J ends were trimmed by 6 bases and 1 base, with 16 bases remaining between them. CDR1 and CDR2 from the germline V gene are LGHNT and FRNRAP. CDR3 length: 16 amino acids. CDR3 nucleotide sequence: TGTGCTAGTGGCCTGGGGGCTAGCGGTTCCTACAATGAGCAGTTCTTC. It translates to CASGLGASGSYNEQFF.

The chain joins TRBV4-3 to TRBJ2-1, with D perhaps TRBD2 (6 bases). This CDR3 spans 15 amino acids. Per the germline V gene, CDR1 is LGHNA and CDR2 is YSLEER. V was cut by 0 bases and J by 10 bases, with 16 bases left in between. CDR3 amino acids: CASSQDSSRAGEQFF. Written as DNA, the CDR3 is TGCGCCAGCAGCCAAGATTCAAGCAGGGCGGGGGAGCAGTTCTTC.

A single count supports this clone. The genes are TRBV27 and TRBJ2-1; 10 nucleotides agree with TRBD2. Germline V gives CDR1 MNHEY, CDR2 SMNVEV (reference sequence). This CDR3 is 15 amino acids long. The J segment lost 3 bases and the V segment lost 8 bases, leaving 7 bases of the junction unmatched. CDR3 DNA: TGTGCCAGCCATAGCGGGAGGACCTTCTACAATGAGCAGTTCTTC. The encoded protein is CASHSGRTFYNEQFF.

The V call is TRBV11-2, the J call TRBJ2-1, with 10 bases identical to TRBD2. Germline V gene data show CDR1 as SGHAT and CDR2 as FQNNGV. The CDR3 totals 15 residues. The trim removed 5 bases at V and 7 bases at J, leaving 8 bases unmatched. In DNA form, the CDR3 reads TGTGCCAGCAGCCCTCGACCTAGCGGGGGTAATGAGCAGTTCTTC. Protein sequence: CASSPRPSGGNEQFF.

The chain has TRBV13 and TRBJ2-7; 7 bases fit TRBD2. Trimming took 1 base from V and 2 from J; bases not matched to a gene: 5. Germline assignment: CDR1 PRHDT and CDR2 FYEKMQ (reference sequence). The CDR3 consists of 15 residues. CDR3 DNA: TGTGCCAGCAGCTTAGAGGCGGGAGTCCCCTACGAGCAGTACTTC. Translating gives CASSLEAGVPYEQYF.

The chain has TRBV6-1 and TRBJ2-5; 11 nucleotides match TRBD2. Germline CDR1 reads MNHNS; CDR2 reads SASEGT. The length of the CDR3 is 17 residues. V lost 4 bases and J lost 4; bases outside the gene matches: 11. CDR3 region: CASSVSSSGRRGETQYF. Here the CDR3 DNA reads TGTGCCAGCAGTGTCTCCTCTAGCGGGAGGCGGGGAGAGACCCAGTACTTC.

This chain links TRBV3-1 (or the pseudogene TRBV3-2) with TRBJ2-7; D is unresolved. V was pared by 0 bases and J by 0 bases, with 12 bases between. The CDR3 length is 16 residues. From germline, CDR1 is LGHDT and CDR2 YNNKEL (reference sequence). CDR3 region: CASSQESYSRSYEQYF. The CDR3, as DNA: TGTGCCAGCAGCCAAGAAAGTTACAGTCGCTCCTACGAGCAGTACTTC.

The chain employs TRBV5-1 and TRBJ1-3; 8 positions match TRBD1. Looked up from germline, CDR1 is SGHRS and CDR2 is YFSETQ. J lost 2 bases, V lost 4 bases, and 14 bases had no gene match. CDR3 length: 18 amino acids. The CDR3 DNA sequence: TGCGCCAGCAGCCCGGGGCCAGGGGGCTCTAATACTGGAAACACCATATATTTT. Encoded protein: CASSPGPGGSNTGNTIYF.

The genes are TRBV6-1 and TRBJ1-3; TRBD1 matches at 8 bases. In germline, CDR1 is MNHNS, CDR2 SASEGT. This CDR3 contains 16 residues. The J segment lost 3 bases and the V segment lost 3 bases, leaving 7 bases of the junction unmatched. CDR3 sequence (DNA): TGTGCCAGCAGTGACCGGACAGGGACGGGTGGAAACACCATATATTTT. It specifies CASSDRTGTGGNTIYF.

This clone was counted a single time. This chain connects TRBV5-6 to TRBJ2-3; 10 bases match TRBD2. Trimming took 5 bases from V and 8 from J; bases not matched to a gene: 14. The CDR3 totals 16 residues. The germline gives CDR1 SGHDT, CDR2 YYEEEE. The CDR3 here is CASSVALAGIKGTQYF. CDR3 bases: TGTGCCAGCAGTGTCGCACTAGCGGGGATTAAGGGTACGCAGTATTTT.

This clone was observed a single time. The gene calls are TRBV5-1 and TRBJ2-2; D is unclear. Trimming removed 4 bases from V and 2 bases from J, with 12 bases in between. The CDR3 spans 15 residues. In germline, CDR1 is SGHRS, CDR2 YFSETQ. The CDR3 reads CASSEEAVNTGELFF. The CDR3 nucleotides are TGCGCCAGCAGCGAAGAGGCGGTAAACACCGGGGAGCTGTTTTTT. The whole variable domain, filled in from reference TRBV5-1 and TRBJ2-2, reads KAGVTQTPRYLIKTRGQQVTLSCSPISGHRSVSWYQQTPGQGLQFLFEYFSETQRNKGNFPGRFSGRQFSNSRSEMNVSTLELGDSALYLCASSEEAVNTGELFFGEGSRLTVL.

The rearrangement uses TRBV7-2 and TRBJ1-5; tentatively, D is TRBD1 (5 bases). The CDR3 sequence is 13 residues long. CDR1 and CDR2 (germline): SGHTA, FQGNSA. V lost 8 bases and J 3 bases, leaving 11 bases between the germline ends. CDR3 bases: TGTGCCAGCGCCCGACAGTTCAATCAGCCCCAGCATTTT. Translation gives CASARQFNQPQHF.

This chain uses TRBV27 with TRBJ1-3; 7 nucleotides line up with TRBD1. Trimming removed 5 bases from V and 0 bases from J; junction bases left unmatched: 10. Germline-derived CDR1 and CDR2 are MNHEY and SMNVEV (reference sequence). This CDR3 region has 17 residues. CDR3 nucleotides: TGTGCCAGCAGTCCCTTACCGGGACAGAACTCTGGAAACACCATATATTTT. This gives the protein CASSPLPGQNSGNTIYF.

V usage is TRBV4-1 and J usage is TRBJ1-3; D call uncertain. The CDR3 is made up of 17 amino acids. From germline, CDR1 is MGHRA and CDR2 YSYEKL. The V and J ends lost 0 bases and 4 bases respectively, with 16 bases between them. CDR3 nucleotides: TGCGCCAGCAGCCAAGAAACGGGGTCGGCAAACGGAAACACCATATATTTT. It encodes CASSQETGSANGNTIYF.

CDR3 DNA: TGTGCCTGGAGTGCCCTCAGACTACTAGCCTCGGACAGGGGGGATGAAAAACTGTTTTTT. Translation: CAWSALRLLASDRGDEKLFF. The chain employs TRBV30 and TRBJ1-4; 10 bases agree with TRBD1. V lost 1 base and J lost 6; bases outside the gene matches: 20. This CDR3 comprises 20 residues. Germline V lookup: CDR1 GTSNPN, CDR2 SVGIG (reference sequence).

The rearrangement links TRBV2 to TRBJ2-5, with 8 bases aligning to TRBD2. With 3 bases clipped from V and 1 base from J, the junction kept 7 bases outside the gene matches. CDR3 length: 16 amino acids. The germline CDR1 and CDR2 sequences are SNHLY and FYNNEI. CDR3 sequence (DNA): TGTGCCAGCAGTGATGGCAGCGGGGGATTCCAAGAGACCCAGTACTTC. Translated: CASSDGSGGFQETQYF.

The V and J genes are TRBV19 and TRBJ1-4; 8 positions agree with TRBD1. This CDR3 contains 16 residues. Per germline, CDR1 LNHDA and CDR2 SQIVND (reference sequence). The trim removed 5 bases at V and 6 bases at J, leaving 11 bases unmatched. The CDR3 nucleotides read TGTGCCAGTAGTCCCCTCGGACAGGGATCGTATGAAAAACTGTTTTTT. Translating gives CASSPLGQGSYEKLFF.

This clone was observed once. DNA for the CDR3: TGTGCCAGCAGTTTAGTAGTGGGGGGGGAGCAGTTCTTC. Its protein product is CASSLVVGGEQFF. The chain has TRBV12-3 or TRBV12-4 and TRBJ2-1; TRBD2 matches at 7 bases. The CDR3 runs to 13 residues. After removal of 1 base from V and 10 bases from J, the junction contained 4 bases not matched to a gene.

J is TRBJ2-2 and V is TRBV6-1, with 10 bases fitting TRBD1. The germline CDR1 and CDR2 sequences are MNHNS and SASEGT. The junction had 6 bases not matched to a gene; V was cut back by 4 bases and J by 4 bases. The CDR3 covers 16 residues. CDR3 protein: CASSGQGAVSTGELFF. Here the CDR3 DNA reads TGTGCCAGCAGTGGACAGGGGGCAGTAAGCACCGGGGAGCTGTTTTTT.

J is TRBJ1-5 and V is TRBV24-1, with 8 positions matching TRBD1. Unmatched junction bases numbered 7, after V lost 1 base and J lost 15 bases. The CDR3 has 13 residues. CDR1 and CDR2 (germline): KGHDR, SFDVKD. CDR3 coding DNA: TGTGCCACCAGTGATTTTAAGGACAGGGACCTGCATTTT. The encoded protein is CATSDFKDRDLHF.

This clone has only one observation. V usage is TRBV4-2 and J usage is TRBJ2-5, with D perhaps TRBD2 (7 bases). Germline values: CDR1 LGHNA, CDR2 YNFKEQ. V was cut by 4 bases and J by 5 bases, with 20 bases left in between. CDR3 length: 16 residues. CDR3: CASSPRSGGAGETQYF. The CDR3 DNA reads TGTGCCAGCAGCCCTAGAAGTGGGGGGGCCGGGGAGACCCAGTACTTC.

The V and J genes are TRBV28 and TRBJ2-4; TRBD2 matches at 7 bases. The V gene end was trimmed by 3 bases and the J gene end by 3 bases; junction bases not matched to a gene: 14. Germline V CDR1 and CDR2: MDHEN, SYDVKM. The CDR3 has 18 residues. The CDR3 DNA is TGTGCCAGCAGTTTCCCCGTGGGAGCGGGGTTCGGCAAAAACATTCAGTACTTC. This gives the protein CASSFPVGAGFGKNIQYF.

This chain uses TRBV18 with TRBJ1-4; D might be TRBD1 (5 bases). Germline assignment: CDR1 KGHSH and CDR2 LQKENI. The CDR3 is 15 residues long. Deletions cut 1 base from V and 6 bases from J, with 12 bases between. CDR3: CASSPLRGKDEKLFF. CDR3 coding DNA: TGTGCCAGCTCACCACTCCGGGGGAAGGATGAAAAACTGTTTTTT.

The V and J genes are TRBV7-9 and TRBJ2-1; TRBD2 aligns across 8 bases. Germline CDR1 SEHNR, CDR2 FQNEAQ (reference sequence). This CDR3 comprises 15 residues. With V trimmed by 10 bases and J by 1 base, 9 bases remained unmatched. This CDR3 reads CATEGGRRSYNEQFF. CDR3 coding DNA: TGTGCCACCGAGGGCGGGAGGAGGTCCTACAATGAGCAGTTCTTC.

The gene calls are TRBV19 and TRBJ2-3; D may be TRBD2 (6 bases). With 4 bases removed from V and 2 bases from J, the gap between germline ends came to 16 bases. CDR3 length equals 16 residues. CDR1 LNHDA and CDR2 SQIVND come from the germline V gene (reference sequence). Here the CDR3 reads CASSNPPGRYTDTQYF. The CDR3 nucleotides read TGTGCCAGTAGTAACCCCCCCGGGAGATACACAGATACGCAGTATTTT.

This clone was picked up one time. This sequence joins TRBV18 and TRBJ2-4; 8 positions match TRBD2. Per the germline V gene, CDR1 is KGHSH and CDR2 is LQKENI. Trimming took 2 bases from V and 13 from J; bases not matched to a gene: 4. The CDR3 is 12 residues long. CDR3 sequence reads: CASSPSGGRQYF. CDR3 DNA sequence: TGTGCCAGCTCACCATCGGGAGGGCGCCAGTACTTC.

This chain connects TRBV6-5 to TRBJ2-2; 8 positions match TRBD1. Germline-derived CDR1 and CDR2 are MNHEY and SVGAGI. The CDR3 extends over 15 amino acids. The V and J ends lost 7 bases and 1 base, in that order; junction bases with no gene match: 5. This CDR3 reads CASTLTGGNTGELFF. In nucleotides, the CDR3 is TGTGCCAGCACTCTTACAGGGGGGAACACCGGGGAGCTGTTTTTT.

This clone was observed a few times. CDR3 DNA: TGCGCCAGCAGCTTGGTCTCGGCGGCAGGGCTAAATGAGCAGTTCTTC. Its translation is CASSLVSAAGLNEQFF. This chain connects TRBV5-1 to TRBJ2-1, with D perhaps matching TRBD1 (5 bases). V dropped 0 bases and J dropped 7 bases, with 17 bases sitting between them. CDR1 is SGHRS and CDR2 is YFSETQ in the germline V gene. This CDR3 is 16 amino acids long. Complete variable domain (other parts from reference TRBV5-1 and TRBJ2-1): KAGVTQTPRYLIKTRGQQVTLSCSPISGHRSVSWYQQTPGQGLQFLFEYFSETQRNKGNFPGRFSGRQFSNSRSEMNVSTLELGDSALYLCASSLVSAAGLNEQFFGPGTRLTVL.